This T cell receptor beta chain was profiled in a study of cytomegalovirus exposure and HLA in healthy donors. Study-level points and caveats: Most CMV-associated TCR beta chains were later found to appear HLA-restricted. One later analysis reportedly identified an Asian-associated ancestry cluster that showed fewer N-insertions than the approximately 700-donor mean. Sequencing likely caused a cluster of highly shared sequence variants.

This CDR3 has 16 amino acids. Germline trimming cut 4 bases from V and 2 bases from J; bases unmatched to any gene: 8. Germline V gene lookup returns CDR1 MNHEY and CDR2 SMNVEV (reference sequence). The PCR contained 60 Vbeta and 13 Jbeta primers. Clones were read by immunoSEQ multiplex PCR, and TCRdb kept only the in-frame ones, dropping some. The data show approximately 140,000 clones, with 80% seen just once and over 2% held by the top ten. Remarks on this clone: No antigen is known for it.

The material sequenced was PBMCs. The TCR sequence derives from a man aged 25-45 years in good health and CMV-seronegative. The chain combines TRBV27 with TRBJ2-3, with 8 bases matching TRBD2. In DNA form, the CDR3 reads TGTGCCAGCAGTTCCCGTTCGGGAGGGAACACAGATACGCAGTATTTT. This gives the protein CASSSRSGGNTDTQYF.